A single sample gave rise to the 14 T cell receptor beta chains below, sequenced in a study of blood T cell repertoires in COVID-19. The assay was immunoSEQ multiplex PCR, and TCRdb's table has in-frame clones only and misses some. The sample yields around 180,000 clones, less than 90% seen once. Sequenced: peripheral blood. Receptors were obtained from a man aged 60 to 69 with acute or convalescent COVID-19.

The chain joins TRBV5-5 to TRBJ1-1; 10 bases line up with TRBD1. Germline lookup yields CDR1 SGHKS and CDR2 YYEKEE (reference sequence). The CDR3 loop spans 14 amino acids. V was pared by 6 bases and J by 0 bases, with 2 bases of the junction left unmatched. CDR3 sequence: CASTGQGLNTEAFF. In DNA, the CDR3 is TGTGCCAGCACGGGACAGGGGTTGAACACTGAAGCTTTCTTT.

In the case of this clone: Other DNA variants within this sample encode the same CDR3. This rearrangement joins TRBV3-1 (or the pseudogene TRBV3-2) to TRBJ1-5; D is undetermined. Trimming removed 0 bases from V and 1 base from J, with 7 bases in between. The CDR3 spans 15 residues. Looked up from germline, CDR1 is LGHDT and CDR2 is YNNKEL (reference sequence). The CDR3 sequence: CASSQDGRSNQPQHF. As DNA, the CDR3 is TGTGCCAGCAGCCAAGATGGGCGAAGCAATCAGCCCCAGCATTTT.

The CDR3 DNA sequence: TGTGCCTGGAGAGGAGGAGGTGGCTACACCTTC. This sequence encodes CAWRGGGGYTF. This chain joins TRBV30 and TRBJ1-2; D uncertain. CDR1 and CDR2 from the germline V gene are GTSNPN and SVGIG (reference sequence). The CDR3 is 11 amino acids. V lost 3 bases and J 7 bases, leaving 9 bases between the germline ends. Looking up the rest from reference TRBV30 and TRBJ1-2 gives the full variable domain: SQTIHQWPATLVQPVGSPLSLECTVEGTSNPNLYWYRQAAGRGLQLLFYSVGIGQISSEVPQNLSASRPQDRQFILSSKKLLLSDSGFYLCAWRGGGGYTFGSGTRLTVV.

The chain employs TRBV30 and TRBJ1-1; no reliable D call. Germline V CDR1 and CDR2: GTSNPN, SVGIG (reference sequence). Trimming took 7 bases from V and 1 from J, leaving 10 bases between them. There are 12 residues in the CDR3. CDR3 nucleotides: TGTGCCTCCACCGGGGAGAACACTGAAGCTTTCTTT. Translation gives CASTGENTEAFF.

V is TRBV24-1 and J is TRBJ1-2, with D unclear. The CDR3 consists of 14 residues. The germline V gene encodes CDR1 KGHDR and CDR2 SFDVKD. Trimming removed 3 bases at V and 2 bases at J, with 9 bases between. The CDR3 loop is CATSDPDGNYGYTF. DNA of the CDR3: TGTGCCACCAGTGATCCTGACGGGAACTATGGCTACACCTTC.

This chain uses TRBV4-2 with TRBJ1-2; D is possibly TRBD1 (6 bases). The CDR3 is 15 amino acids. Deletions cut 4 bases from V and 5 bases from J, with 17 bases between. Per the germline V gene, CDR1 is LGHNA and CDR2 is YNFKEQ. The CDR3 loop is CASSPGRGGEYGYTF. CDR3 in DNA: TGTGCCAGCAGCCCTGGGAGGGGGGGGGAATATGGCTACACCTTC.

The chain is built from TRBV5-6 and TRBJ1-2; 9 bases are a match to TRBD1. From germline, CDR1 is SGHDT and CDR2 YYEEEE. The CDR3 runs 13 residues. Losses at the gene ends were 4 bases for V and 7 bases for J; bases not matched to a gene: 5. In DNA, the CDR3 is TGTGCCAGCAGCCTAGGACAGGGGTCTGGCTACACCTTC. This encodes CASSLGQGSGYTF.

J is TRBJ2-5 and V is TRBV7-2, with D perhaps matching TRBD1 (7 bases). This CDR3 has 15 residues. CDR1 SGHTA and CDR2 FQGNSA come from the germline V gene. The germline V and J ends were trimmed by 5 bases and 1 base, with 14 bases remaining between them. The CDR3 reads CASSTAGQIQETQYF. The CDR3 nucleotides read TGTGCCAGCAGCACCGCGGGACAGATCCAAGAGACCCAGTACTTC.

The chain couples TRBV10-3 to TRBJ1-1, with TRBD1 identical over 7 bases. Germline loops: CDR1 ENHRY, CDR2 SYGVKD. Trimming removed 0 bases from V and 3 bases from J; junction bases left unmatched: 7. This CDR3 has 16 residues. The CDR3 is CAISESKGGAYTEAFF. The CDR3 DNA sequence: TGTGCCATCAGTGAGTCTAAAGGGGGCGCGTACACTGAAGCTTTCTTT.

This chain uses TRBV10-2 with TRBJ2-6, with D possibly being TRBD1 (6 bases). This CDR3 region has 16 residues. Trimming took off 6 bases at V and 0 bases at J, with 12 bases between the two ends. The germline V gene has CDR1 WSHSY and CDR2 SAAADI. CDR3 coding DNA: TGCGCCAGCAGACAGGGCTCTTACTCTGGGGCCAACGTCCTGACTTTC. Translating it yields CASRQGSYSGANVLTF.

This chain uses TRBV5-4 with TRBJ2-3; tentative D call: TRBD2 (5 bases). V shed 0 bases and J shed 0 bases, with 8 bases lying between them. The CDR3 runs 15 residues. Germline V gene sequence: CDR1 SGHNT, CDR2 YYREEE (reference sequence). The CDR3 DNA reads as TGTGCCAGCAGCTTGGATTTAGCGAGCACAGATACGCAGTATTTT. Amino acids: CASSLDLASTDTQYF.

The chain links TRBV7-2 to TRBJ2-7, with unresolved D. The CDR3 loop spans 16 amino acids. Germline assignment: CDR1 SGHTA and CDR2 FQGNSA. Trimming shortened V by 2 bases and J by 0 bases, and 14 bases separated the two germline ends. CDR3 in DNA: TGTGCCAGCAGCTTAATCGGTGGTCTTCACTCCTACGAGCAGTACTTC. It encodes CASSLIGGLHSYEQYF.

The chain couples TRBV29-1 to TRBJ1-2; 7 nucleotides agree with TRBD1. This CDR3 has 13 residues. Germline lookup yields CDR1 SQVTM and CDR2 ANQGSEA. J was trimmed by 4 bases and V by 6 bases; bases with no gene match: 8. The DNA of the CDR3 is TGCAGCGTCGAACGGGACAGATTCTATGGCTACACCTTC. Encoded protein: CSVERDRFYGYTF. The full variable domain, with the rest looked up from reference TRBV29-1 and TRBJ1-2, is SAVISQKPSRDICQRGTSLTIQCQVDSQVTMMFWYRQQPGQSLTLIATANQGSEATYESGFVIDKFPISRPNLTFSTLTVSNMSPEDSSIYLCSVERDRFYGYTFGSGTRLTVV.

J is TRBJ2-4 and V is TRBV15, with 7 bases that match TRBD2. Germline loops: CDR1 LNHNV, CDR2 YYDKDF (reference sequence). CDR3 length: 12 amino acids. The J segment lost 7 bases and the V segment lost 9 bases, leaving 6 bases of the junction unmatched. CDR3 sequence (DNA): TGTGCCACGGTGGACGGGGGGAACATTCAGTACTTC. This sequence encodes CATVDGGNIQYF.